This entry lists 16 T cell receptor beta chains sequenced from one sample in a study of human T cells and chemical hapten exposure. TCRdb re-analysed the RACE reads in MiXCR, keeping a single row per CDR3 protein. This table holds tens of thousands of distinct CDR3 sequences, about an eighth found once. Specified time point: pre-sensitization, week 0. Treatment described: therapeutic diphenylcyclopropenone sensitization with weekly scalp DPC. The material was whole blood, obtained in connection with sensitization to the hapten diphenylcyclopropenone (DPC). The receptors stem from a woman aged 25-40 years with alopecia areata. Some clones in this sample may be carry-over from other donors' samples.

J is TRBJ2-1 and V is TRBV20-1; D not certain. This CDR3 contains 14 residues. V was clipped by 3 bases and J by 0 bases, with 9 bases between them. From germline, CDR1 is DFQATT and CDR2 SNEGSKA (reference sequence). Written as DNA, the CDR3 is TGCAGTGCTAGGAGGTTGAGCTCCTACAATGAGCAGTTCTTC. Residues: CSARRLSSYNEQFF.

This clonotype was detected ten times or more. This rearrangement joins TRBV5-4 to TRBJ2-2, with D perhaps being TRBD1 or TRBD2 (5 bases each). Trimming removed 4 bases from V and 5 bases from J, with 9 bases in between. Germline CDR1 and CDR2: SGHNT and YYREEE (reference sequence). This CDR3 comprises 13 residues. The CDR3 DNA reads TGTGCCAGCAGCCAATGGGGGACCGGGGAGCTGTTTTTT. Its protein product is CASSQWGTGELFF.

This clonotype was counted many times. The V and J genes are TRBV20-1 and TRBJ1-2; unclear D gene. This CDR3 comprises 15 residues. The germline gives CDR1 DFQATT, CDR2 SNEGSKA (reference sequence). The ends were cut back, 3 bases at V and 8 bases at J, with 22 bases in the middle. The CDR3 sequence: CSASSGRSQSGGYTF. CDR3 nucleotides: TGCAGTGCTAGTTCTGGTCGGAGCCAATCCGGAGGCTACACCTTC.

This clonotype was recorded many times. The genes are TRBV12-3 or TRBV12-4 and TRBJ2-3; 10 bases match TRBD2. CDR3 length equals 16 residues. The J segment lost 2 bases and the V segment lost 7 bases, leaving 9 bases of the junction unmatched. The CDR3 sequence is CASNQAGGPYTDTQYF. Here the CDR3 DNA reads TGTGCCAGCAATCAAGCGGGAGGGCCGTACACAGATACGCAGTATTTT.

This chain links TRBV28 with TRBJ2-2; 7 nucleotides agree with TRBD1. The CDR3 spans 16 residues. Germline-derived CDR1 and CDR2 are MDHEN and SYDVKM. Unmatched junction bases numbered 5, after V lost 2 bases and J lost 2 bases. CDR3 nucleotides: TGTGCCAGCAGTTTAGTCGGGACAGTTAACACCGGGGAGCTGTTTTTT. The encoded protein is CASSLVGTVNTGELFF.

The CDR3 is CSATRLGRAGADTQYF. CDR3 nucleotides: TGCAGTGCTACTAGACTGGGGCGGGCCGGGGCAGATACGCAGTATTTT. This sequence joins TRBV20-1 and TRBJ2-3, with D perhaps assigned TRBD1 or TRBD2 (5 bases each). Germline V gene data show CDR1 as DFQATT and CDR2 as SNEGSKA (reference sequence). The V and J ends lost 4 bases and 4 bases respectively, with 21 bases between them. The CDR3 runs to 16 residues.

This clonotype was counted many times. As DNA, the CDR3 is TGTGCCAGCAGCTCGCGTGTCCTATGGTACTTC. Translated, it gives CASSSRVLWYF. This chain links TRBV27 with TRBJ2-7; no reliable D call. Trimming removed 6 bases at V and 12 bases at J, with 15 bases between. The CDR3 covers 11 residues. CDR1 and CDR2 from the germline V gene are MNHEY and SMNVEV (reference sequence).

In its sample, this clonotype was seen many times. The CDR3 loop reads CSARRESNQPQHF. In DNA form, the CDR3 reads TGCAGTGCTAGAAGAGAGAGCAATCAGCCCCAGCATTTT. This chain uses TRBV20-1 with TRBJ1-5; D not resolved. V was cut by 2 bases and J by 1 base, with 6 bases left in between. The CDR3 is made up of 13 amino acids. Germline CDR1 is DFQATT and CDR2 is SNEGSKA (reference sequence).

This clonotype has just a few counts. A much larger clone lies one base from this, so it may be a read error. The chain links TRBV29-1 to TRBJ2-4, with D hard to call. Germline assignment: CDR1 SQVTM and CDR2 ANQGSEA. V was cut by 5 bases and J by 9 bases, with 8 bases left in between. This CDR3 is 10 amino acids long. The chain's CDR3 is CSVLVGIQYF. The CDR3 DNA reads TGCAGCGTTCTTGTTGGCATTCAGTACTTC.

This chain joins TRBV6-5 and TRBJ1-5; 9 bases fit TRBD1. Per germline, CDR1 MNHEY and CDR2 SVGAGI. The CDR3 covers 15 residues. With 2 bases clipped from V and 6 bases from J, the junction kept 5 bases outside the gene matches. The CDR3 DNA reads TGTGCCAGCAGTTACGGACAGGGGAATAGTCAGCCCCAGCATTTT. It translates to CASSYGQGNSQPQHF.

This clonotype was recorded many times. The rearrangement uses TRBV7-9 and TRBJ1-3, with D possibly being TRBD1 (6 bases). The V gene's germline CDR1 is SEHNR and CDR2 FQNEAQ (reference sequence). The CDR3 has 15 residues. V lost 6 bases, J lost 0 bases, and 12 bases lay in between. The chain's CDR3 is CASRNRTASGNTIYF. The CDR3 nucleotides are TGTGCCAGCAGAAATAGGACAGCCTCTGGAAACACCATATATTTT.

This clonotype has at least ten counts. The chain joins TRBV29-1 to TRBJ2-5; 7 nucleotides line up with TRBD1. The V segment lost 6 bases and the J segment 5 bases; nucleotides outside the gene matches: 6. Germline V gene data show CDR1 as SQVTM and CDR2 as ANQGSEA. This CDR3 contains 12 residues. The CDR3 loop reads CSVQGVRETQYF. The CDR3 DNA is TGCAGCGTCCAGGGGGTTAGGGAGACCCAGTACTTC.

This chain links TRBV13 with TRBJ2-5, with D perhaps matching TRBD1 (6 bases). CDR1 and CDR2 (germline): PRHDT, FYEKMQ (reference sequence). V was shortened by 2 bases and J by 3 bases, with 7 bases between the two germline ends. This CDR3 is 13 amino acids long. CDR3 in DNA: TGTGCCAGCAGCTTATCAGGGGAAGAGACCCAGTACTTC. Translated: CASSLSGEETQYF. The complete variable domain, with remaining parts taken from reference TRBV13 and TRBJ2-5, reads AAGVIQSPRHLIKEKRETATLKCYPIPRHDTVYWYQQGPGQDPQFLISFYEKMQSDKGSIPDRFSAQQFSDYHSELNMSSLELGDSALYFCASSLSGEETQYFGPGTRLLVL.

This clonotype was observed at least ten times. The J gene is TRBJ2-1, the V gene TRBV5-1, with D possibly TRBD2 on 5 matching bases. This CDR3 comprises 13 residues. V was shortened by 3 bases and J by 10 bases, with 14 bases between the two germline ends. Looked up from germline, CDR1 is SGHRS and CDR2 is YFSETQ. The CDR3 region is CASSWSPEEEQFF. The CDR3 region has the DNA TGCGCCAGCAGCTGGTCCCCGGAGGAAGAGCAGTTCTTC.

This clonotype occurred many times. The chain combines TRBV28 with TRBJ2-7; the D gene is possibly TRBD1 (5 bases). Germline CDR1 reads MDHEN; CDR2 reads SYDVKM. Trimming took off 3 bases at V and 0 bases at J, with 12 bases between the two ends. The CDR3 length is 15 residues. The CDR3 is CASSLGLSVSYEQYF. In nucleotides, the CDR3 is TGTGCCAGCAGTTTGGGGCTTTCTGTCTCCTACGAGCAGTACTTC.

The CDR3 sequence is CASSSGQSEAFF. As DNA, the CDR3 is TGTGCCAGCAGTTCGGGGCAGAGTGAAGCTTTCTTT. This chain uses TRBV6-5 with TRBJ1-1, with D perhaps matching TRBD1 (5 bases). Deletions cut 4 bases from V and 7 bases from J, with 10 bases between. The CDR3 has 12 amino acids. Germline values: CDR1 MNHEY, CDR2 SVGAGI.